Sequencing of this T cell receptor beta chain was carried out in a study of blood T cell repertoires in COVID-19. The V gene end was trimmed by 4 bases and the J gene end by 5 bases; junction bases not matched to a gene: 11. Germline CDR1 is SQVTM and CDR2 is ANQGSEA. CDR3 size: 14 residues. Clinical history as reported by participants underpinned cohort assignment. In the source study's methods: Reference gene primer amplification in the assay estimated nucleated cell counts. The method was immunoSEQ multiplex PCR; TCRdb's version includes in-frame clones alone and lacks a portion of them. That table is the source of V, J and clone size, and D and trimming were worked out from the DNA. The data show about 200,000 clones, around 81% seen once.

This TCR came from a woman in her 40s with acute COVID-19. V is TRBV29-1 and J is TRBJ2-7, with 7 nucleotides matching TRBD1. The source material was PBMCs or T cells enriched from blood (not recorded which). CDR3 DNA: TGCAGCGTTGGATTCCGGGACAGTTTCAACGAGCAGTACTTC. Its protein product is CSVGFRDSFNEQYF.